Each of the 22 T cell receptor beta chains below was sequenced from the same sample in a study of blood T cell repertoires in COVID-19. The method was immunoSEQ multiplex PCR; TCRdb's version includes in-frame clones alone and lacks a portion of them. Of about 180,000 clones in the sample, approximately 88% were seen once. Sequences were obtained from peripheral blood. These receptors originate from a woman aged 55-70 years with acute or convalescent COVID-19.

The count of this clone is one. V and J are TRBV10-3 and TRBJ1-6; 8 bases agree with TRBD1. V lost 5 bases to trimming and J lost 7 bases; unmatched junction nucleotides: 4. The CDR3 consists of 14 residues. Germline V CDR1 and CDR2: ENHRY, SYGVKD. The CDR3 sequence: CAISTGQGNSPLHF. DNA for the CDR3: TGTGCCATCAGTACCGGACAGGGCAATTCACCCCTCCACTTT.

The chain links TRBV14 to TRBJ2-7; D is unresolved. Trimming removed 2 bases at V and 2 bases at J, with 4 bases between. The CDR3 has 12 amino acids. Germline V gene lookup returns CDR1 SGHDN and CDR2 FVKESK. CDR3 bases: TGTGCCAGCAGCCAATCTGCCTACGAGCAGTACTTC. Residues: CASSQSAYEQYF.

In nucleotides, the CDR3 is TGTGCCAGCAGCTCCACTACCGGCGCCGGGGAGCTGTTTTTT. This codes for CASSSTTGAGELFF. The chain is built from TRBV5-4 and TRBJ2-2; no reliable D call. The CDR3 runs 14 residues. The V gene lost 3 bases and the J gene lost 6 bases, with 12 bases spanning the gap. Germline CDR1 reads SGHNT; CDR2 reads YYREEE (reference sequence).

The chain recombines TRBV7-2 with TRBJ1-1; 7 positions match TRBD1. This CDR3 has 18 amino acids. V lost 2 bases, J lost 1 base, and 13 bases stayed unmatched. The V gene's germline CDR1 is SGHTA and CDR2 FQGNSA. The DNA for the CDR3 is TGTGCCAGCAGCTTATCCCTCACAGGGGCCTATGGGAACACTGAAGCTTTCTTT. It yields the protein CASSLSLTGAYGNTEAFF.

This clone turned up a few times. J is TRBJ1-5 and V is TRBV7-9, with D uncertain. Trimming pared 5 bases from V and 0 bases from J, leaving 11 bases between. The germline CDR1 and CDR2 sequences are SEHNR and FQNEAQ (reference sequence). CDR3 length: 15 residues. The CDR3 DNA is TGTGCCAGCAGCCCAGAGGCAGATAGCAATCAGCCCCAGCATTTT. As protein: CASSPEADSNQPQHF.

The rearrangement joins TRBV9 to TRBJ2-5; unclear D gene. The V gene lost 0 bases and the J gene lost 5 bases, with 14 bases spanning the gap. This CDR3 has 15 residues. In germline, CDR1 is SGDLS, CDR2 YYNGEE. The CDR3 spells CASSVGAHQAETQYF. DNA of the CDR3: TGTGCCAGCAGCGTAGGGGCCCACCAGGCGGAGACCCAGTACTTC.

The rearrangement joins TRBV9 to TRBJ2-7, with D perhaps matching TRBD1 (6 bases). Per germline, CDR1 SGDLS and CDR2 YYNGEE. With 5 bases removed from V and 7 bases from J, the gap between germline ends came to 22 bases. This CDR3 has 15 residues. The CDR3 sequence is CASSPTGTGQREQYF. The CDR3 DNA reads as TGTGCCAGCAGTCCCACGGGTACAGGGCAGAGGGAGCAGTACTTC.

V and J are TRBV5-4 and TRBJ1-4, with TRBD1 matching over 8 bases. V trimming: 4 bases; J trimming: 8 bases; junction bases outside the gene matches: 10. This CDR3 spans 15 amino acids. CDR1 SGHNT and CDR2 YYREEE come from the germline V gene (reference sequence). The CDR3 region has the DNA TGTGCCAGCAGCCCCTCGGCAGGGGGCCTCGAAAAACTGTTTTTT. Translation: CASSPSAGGLEKLFF.

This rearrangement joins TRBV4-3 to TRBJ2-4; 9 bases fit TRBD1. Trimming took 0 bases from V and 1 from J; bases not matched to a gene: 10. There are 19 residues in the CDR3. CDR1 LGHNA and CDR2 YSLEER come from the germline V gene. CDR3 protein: CASSQDIGRDRAAKNIQYF. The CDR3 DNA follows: TGCGCCAGCAGCCAAGATATAGGGCGGGACAGGGCGGCCAAAAACATTCAGTACTTC.

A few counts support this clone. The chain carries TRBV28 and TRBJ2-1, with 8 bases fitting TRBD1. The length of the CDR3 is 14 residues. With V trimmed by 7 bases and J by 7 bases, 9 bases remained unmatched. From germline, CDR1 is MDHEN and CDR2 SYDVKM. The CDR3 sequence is CASISGGTKNEQFF. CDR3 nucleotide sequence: TGTGCCAGCATCTCAGGGGGCACCAAAAATGAGCAGTTCTTC.

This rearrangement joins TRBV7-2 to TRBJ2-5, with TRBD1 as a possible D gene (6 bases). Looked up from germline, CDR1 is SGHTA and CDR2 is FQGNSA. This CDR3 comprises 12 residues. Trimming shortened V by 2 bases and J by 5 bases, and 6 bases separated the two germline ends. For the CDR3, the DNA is TGTGCCAGCAGCTTACAGGGGGAGACCCAGTACTTC. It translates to CASSLQGETQYF.

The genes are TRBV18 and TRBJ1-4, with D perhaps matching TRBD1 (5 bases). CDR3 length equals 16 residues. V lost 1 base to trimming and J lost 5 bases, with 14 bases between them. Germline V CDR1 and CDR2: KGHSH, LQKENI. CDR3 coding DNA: TGTGCCAGCTCACCACGGACACCCCACGCCAATGAAAAACTGTTTTTT. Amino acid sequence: CASSPRTPHANEKLFF.

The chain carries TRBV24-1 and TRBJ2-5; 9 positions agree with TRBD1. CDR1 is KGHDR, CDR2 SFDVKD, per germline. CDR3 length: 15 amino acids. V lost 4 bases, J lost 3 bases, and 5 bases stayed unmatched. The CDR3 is CATSEGTGFKETQYF. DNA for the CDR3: TGTGCCACCAGTGAGGGGACAGGGTTTAAAGAGACCCAGTACTTC.

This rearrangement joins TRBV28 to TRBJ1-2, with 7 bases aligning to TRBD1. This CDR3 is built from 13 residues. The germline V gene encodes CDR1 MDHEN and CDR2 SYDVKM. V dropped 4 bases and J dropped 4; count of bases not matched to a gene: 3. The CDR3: CASSSGTAYGYTF. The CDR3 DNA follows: TGTGCCAGCAGTTCCGGGACAGCCTATGGCTACACCTTC.

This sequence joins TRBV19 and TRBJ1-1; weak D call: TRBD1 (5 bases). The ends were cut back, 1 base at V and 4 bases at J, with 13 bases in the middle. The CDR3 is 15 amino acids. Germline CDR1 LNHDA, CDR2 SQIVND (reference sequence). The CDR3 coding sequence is TGTGCCAGTAGTATAGCCCCTGGACACCGCACTGAAGCTTTCTTT. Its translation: CASSIAPGHRTEAFF.

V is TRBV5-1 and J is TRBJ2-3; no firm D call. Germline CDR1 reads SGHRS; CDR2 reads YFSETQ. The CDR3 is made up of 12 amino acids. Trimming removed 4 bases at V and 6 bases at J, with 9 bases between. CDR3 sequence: CASSPVLDTQYF. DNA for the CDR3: TGCGCCAGCAGCCCCGTGTTGGATACGCAGTATTTT. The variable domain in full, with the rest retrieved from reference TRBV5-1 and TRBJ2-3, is KAGVTQTPRYLIKTRGQQVTLSCSPISGHRSVSWYQQTPGQGLQFLFEYFSETQRNKGNFPGRFSGRQFSNSRSEMNVSTLELGDSALYLCASSPVLDTQYFGPGTRLTVL.

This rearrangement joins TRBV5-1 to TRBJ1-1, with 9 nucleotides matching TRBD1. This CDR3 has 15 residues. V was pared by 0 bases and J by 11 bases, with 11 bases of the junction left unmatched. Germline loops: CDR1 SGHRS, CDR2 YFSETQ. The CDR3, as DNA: TGCGCCAGCAGCTTGGCCCTGGGACAGGGCCCTGGGGCTTTCTTT. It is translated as CASSLALGQGPGAFF. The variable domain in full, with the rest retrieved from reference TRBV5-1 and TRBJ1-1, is KAGVTQTPRYLIKTRGQQVTLSCSPISGHRSVSWYQQTPGQGLQFLFEYFSETQRNKGNFPGRFSGRQFSNSRSEMNVSTLELGDSALYLCASSLALGQGPGAFFGQGTRLTVV.

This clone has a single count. This CDR3 reads CASSTAGSGADTQYF. CDR3 DNA sequence: TGTGCCAGCAGTACAGCGGGGTCGGGGGCAGATACGCAGTATTTT. The chain combines TRBV6-2 or TRBV6-3 with TRBJ2-3; 7 positions match TRBD2. The V segment lost 5 bases and the J segment 4 bases; nucleotides outside the gene matches: 9. This CDR3 has 15 residues. Germline V CDR1 and CDR2: MNHEY, SVGEGT.

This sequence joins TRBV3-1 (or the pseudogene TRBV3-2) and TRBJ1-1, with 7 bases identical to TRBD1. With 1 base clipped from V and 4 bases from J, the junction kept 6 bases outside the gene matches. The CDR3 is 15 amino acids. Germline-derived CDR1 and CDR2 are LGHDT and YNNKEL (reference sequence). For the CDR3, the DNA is TGTGCCAGCAGCCAAGGGACAGGCCCCAGCACTGAAGCTTTCTTT. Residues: CASSQGTGPSTEAFF.

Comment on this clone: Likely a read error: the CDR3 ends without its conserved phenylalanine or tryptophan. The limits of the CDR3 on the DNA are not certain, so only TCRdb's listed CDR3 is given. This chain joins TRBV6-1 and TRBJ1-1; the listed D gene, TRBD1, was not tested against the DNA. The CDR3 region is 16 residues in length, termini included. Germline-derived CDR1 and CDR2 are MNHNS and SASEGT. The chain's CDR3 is CASSEAFPYTRPDVLV.

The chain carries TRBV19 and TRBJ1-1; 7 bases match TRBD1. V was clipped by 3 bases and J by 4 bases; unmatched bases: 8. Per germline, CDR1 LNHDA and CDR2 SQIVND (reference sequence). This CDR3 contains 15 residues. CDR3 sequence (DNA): TGTGCCAGTAGTATCAACGACAGGGTAGGCACTGAAGCTTTCTTT. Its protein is CASSINDRVGTEAFF.

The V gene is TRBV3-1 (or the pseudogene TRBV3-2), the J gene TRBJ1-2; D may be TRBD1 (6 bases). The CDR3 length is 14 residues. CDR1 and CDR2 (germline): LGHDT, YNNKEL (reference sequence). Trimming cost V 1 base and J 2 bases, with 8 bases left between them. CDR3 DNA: TGTGCCAGCAGCCAAGCAGGGGTAAACTATGGCTACACCTTC. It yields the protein CASSQAGVNYGYTF.